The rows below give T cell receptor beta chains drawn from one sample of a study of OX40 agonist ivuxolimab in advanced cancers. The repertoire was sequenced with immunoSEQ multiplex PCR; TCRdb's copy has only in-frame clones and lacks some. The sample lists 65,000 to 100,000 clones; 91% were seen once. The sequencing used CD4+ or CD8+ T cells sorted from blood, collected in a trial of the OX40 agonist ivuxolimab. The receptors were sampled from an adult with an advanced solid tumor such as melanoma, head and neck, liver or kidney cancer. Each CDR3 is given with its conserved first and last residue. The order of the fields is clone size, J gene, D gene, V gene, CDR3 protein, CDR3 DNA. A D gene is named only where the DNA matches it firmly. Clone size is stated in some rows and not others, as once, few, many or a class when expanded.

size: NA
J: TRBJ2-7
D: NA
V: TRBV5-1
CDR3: CASSLELGEQYF
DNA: TGCGCCAGCAGCTTAGAATTGGGCGAGCAGTACTTC

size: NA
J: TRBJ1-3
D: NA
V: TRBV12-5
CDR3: CASGRPGLSGNTIYF
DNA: TGTGCTAGTGGGCGGCCTGGCCTCTCTGGAAACACCATATATTTT

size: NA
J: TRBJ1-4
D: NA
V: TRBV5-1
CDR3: CASSPSTEGEKLFF
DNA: TGCGCCAGCAGCCCTTCAACCGAAGGAGAAAAACTGTTTTTT

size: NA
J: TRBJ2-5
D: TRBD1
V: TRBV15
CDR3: CATSSDRGRSETQYF
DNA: TGTGCCACCAGCAGTGACAGGGGGCGGTCAGAGACCCAGTACTTC

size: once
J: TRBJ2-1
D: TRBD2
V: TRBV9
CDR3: CASSLQAGGQFF
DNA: TGTGCCAGCAGCTTACAGGCGGGAGGGCAGTTCTTC

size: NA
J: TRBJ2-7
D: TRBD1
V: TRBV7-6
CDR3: CASSLTGGSYEQYF
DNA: TGTGCCAGCAGCTTAACAGGGGGCTCCTACGAGCAGTACTTC

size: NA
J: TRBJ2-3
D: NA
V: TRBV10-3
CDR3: CAISEVGTDTQYF
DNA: TGTGCCATCAGTGAGGTCGGTACAGATACGCAGTATTTT

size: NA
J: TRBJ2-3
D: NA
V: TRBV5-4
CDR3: CASSLPAEDTQYF
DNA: TGTGCCAGCAGCTTGCCGGCAGAAGATACGCAGTATTTT

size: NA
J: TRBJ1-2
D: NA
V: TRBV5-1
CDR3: CASSVDTYGYTF
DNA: TGCGCCAGCAGCGTGGACACCTATGGCTACACCTTC

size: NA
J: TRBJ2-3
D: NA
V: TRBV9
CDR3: CASSGTSTTDTQYF
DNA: TGTGCCAGCAGCGGGACCTCCACCACAGATACGCAGTATTTT

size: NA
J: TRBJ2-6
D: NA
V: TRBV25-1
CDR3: CASSISAERQSRANVLTF
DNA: TGTGCCAGCAGTATAAGTGCAGAACGACAAAGTCGGGCCAACGTCCTGACTTTC

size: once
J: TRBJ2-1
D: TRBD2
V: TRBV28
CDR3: CASSFAGRAGNEQFF
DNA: TGTGCCAGCAGTTTCGCGGGGAGGGCGGGCAATGAGCAGTTCTTC

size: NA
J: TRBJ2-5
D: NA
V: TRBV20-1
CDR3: CSAIEGQTQYF
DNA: TGCAGTGCTATAGAGGGCCAGACCCAGTACTTC

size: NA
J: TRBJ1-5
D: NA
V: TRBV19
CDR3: CASSTLHRASNQPQHF
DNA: TGTGCCAGTAGTACTCTTCACAGGGCCAGCAATCAGCCCCAGCATTTT

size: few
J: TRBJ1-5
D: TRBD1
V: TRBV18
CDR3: CASSRTGMMSNQPQHF
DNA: TGTGCCAGCTCCCGGACAGGGATGATGAGCAATCAGCCCCAGCATTTT

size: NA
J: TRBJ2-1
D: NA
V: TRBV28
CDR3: CASITGTYNEQFF
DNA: TGTGCCAGTATTACCGGGACCTACAATGAGCAGTTCTTC

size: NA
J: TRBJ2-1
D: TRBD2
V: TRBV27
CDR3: CASSWRTSGSGEQFF
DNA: TGTGCCAGCAGTTGGAGGACTAGCGGGAGTGGTGAGCAGTTCTTC

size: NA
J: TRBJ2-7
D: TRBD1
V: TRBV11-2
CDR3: CASSLGPGTGPYEQYF
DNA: TGTGCCAGCAGCTTAGGCCCCGGGACAGGGCCCTACGAGCAGTACTTC

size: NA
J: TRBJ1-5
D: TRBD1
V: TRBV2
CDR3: CASRLGQAGNQPQHF
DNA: TGTGCCAGCAGGCTCGGACAGGCCGGCAATCAGCCCCAGCATTTT

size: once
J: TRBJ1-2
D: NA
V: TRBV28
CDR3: CASSLWFFSPKGNYGYTF
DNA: TGTGCCAGCAGTTTATGGTTTTTCAGTCCCAAGGGTAACTATGGCTACACCTTC

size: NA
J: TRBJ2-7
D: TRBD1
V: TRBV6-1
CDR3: CASIPGQGLNEQYF
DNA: TGTGCCAGCATCCCGGGACAGGGTCTTAACGAGCAGTACTTC

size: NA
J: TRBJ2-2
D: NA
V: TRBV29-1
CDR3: CSVSRDLSGELFF
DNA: TGCAGCGTCTCCCGGGACCTTTCCGGGGAGCTGTTTTTT

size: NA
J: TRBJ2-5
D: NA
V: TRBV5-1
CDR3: CASSDPPGETQYF
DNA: TGCGCCAGCAGCGACCCTCCAGGGGAGACCCAGTACTTC

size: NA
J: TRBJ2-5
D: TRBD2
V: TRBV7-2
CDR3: CASSSGLAGRGFGETQYF
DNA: TGTGCCAGCAGCTCCGGACTAGCGGGCAGGGGGTTTGGAGAGACCCAGTACTTC

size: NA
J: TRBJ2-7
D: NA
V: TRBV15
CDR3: CATSRGRAAPSSYEQYF
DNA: TGTGCCACCAGCAGAGGACGGGCGGCCCCGAGCTCCTACGAGCAGTACTTC

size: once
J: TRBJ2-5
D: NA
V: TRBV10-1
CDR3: CASSAPRGTQYF
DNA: TGCGCCAGCAGTGCGCCGAGGGGGACCCAGTACTTC